Reported below is one TCR beta chain. Germline CDR1 is LGHNA and CDR2 is YNFKEQ. CDR3 length: 16 amino acids. V lost 3 bases and J 3 bases, leaving 18 bases between the germline ends. Healthy people donating bone marrow made up the donors. At collection, donors were nominally healthy, but unrecorded immune exposures were probable. This specimen belongs to a study of cytomegalovirus exposure and HLA in healthy donors. The PCR employed 60 Vbeta primers together with 13 Jbeta primers. Data came from immunoSEQ multiplex PCR; TCRdb stores just in-frame clones and leaves some out. The sample consists of approximately 290,000 clones, over 70% of them appearing once.

The clonotype comes from a girl aged 2-15 years in good health and CMV-seronegative. Material for sequencing was PBMCs. J is TRBJ2-7 and V is TRBV4-2; D is perhaps TRBD1 (5 bases). The CDR3 bases are TGTGCCAGCAGCCACCCTACGACAGTTTCCCGCTACGAGCAGTACTTC. Its protein is CASSHPTTVSRYEQYF.